This record concerns one TCR beta chain sequence. Sequencing used immunoSEQ multiplex PCR; TCRdb keeps in-frame clones, though not all of them. This sample carries approximately 67,000 clones, 85% to 90% of them seen once, and the ten largest clones take around 8%. The data are from a study of blood T cell repertoires in COVID-19. This clonotype originated in a man aged 50 or older with active COVID-19. Sequenced sample: peripheral blood.

The CDR3 bases are TGTGCCAGCGGCCGGGTGGGGACACCTTACAATGAGCAGTTCTTC. Its protein is CASGRVGTPYNEQFF. The chain has TRBV27 and TRBJ2-1; a weak D match, TRBD1 (6 bases). Trimming left V 8 bases short and J 4 bases short, with 18 bases between. This CDR3 spans 15 amino acids. Germline CDR1 MNHEY, CDR2 SMNVEV (reference sequence).